This T cell receptor (beta chain) was found in a study of blood T cell repertoires in COVID-19. Study-level information: The United States, Italy and Spain were the sources of the acute and convalescent COVID-19 samples.

It was during active infection that Seattle patients were enrolled and then longitudinally followed. Libraries were prepared by immunoSEQ multiplex PCR; TCRdb keeps only in-frame clonotypes and omits some of them. The sample consists of roughly 180,000 clones, 70% to 90% of them appearing once. The clonotype comes from an elderly man with COVID-19, enrolled during active disease. Sample: peripheral blood.

The CDR3 is CASSLYRESYNEQFF. The CDR3 DNA follows: TGCGCCAGCAGCTTATACAGGGAGTCCTACAATGAGCAGTTCTTC. V is TRBV5-1 and J is TRBJ2-1; a weak D match, TRBD1 (6 bases). The germline gives CDR1 SGHRS, CDR2 YFSETQ. V was cut by 2 bases and J by 1 base, with 10 bases left in between. The length of the CDR3 is 15 residues.